These T cell receptor beta chains were read from a single sample in a study of identical twins. TCRdb ran MiXCR on the 5' RACE reads and lists one entry per CDR3 protein. The repertoire includes just over 500,000 distinct CDR3 sequences, less than 25% of them detected once, and around 1% sits in the top ten. The data were also submitted as part of a second study, on T cells expressing NK-cell markers.

Material: CD4+ T cells sorted from blood. The receptor source for this set is a woman in her late teens or twenties in good health. Each CDR3 is given with its conserved first and last residue. A D gene is named only where the DNA matches it firmly. The size field is filled for only some rows; it gives once, few, many or a size class.

NA | TRBJ2-7 | TRBV9 | NA | TGTGCCAGCAGCCCCCAGGGCGACGAGCAGTACTTC | CASSPQGDEQYF
NA | TRBJ2-7 | TRBV19 | NA | TGTGCCACCCGGGACGCCCCAGCTTACGAGCAGTACTTC | CATRDAPAYEQYF
TRBD2 | TRBJ2-1 | TRBV4-2 | NA | TGTGCCAGCAGCCCTCGACTAGCGGGAGGGCCGGATGAGCAGTTCTTC | CASSPRLAGGPDEQFF
NA | TRBJ2-1 | TRBV7-6 | few | TGTGCCAGCAGCACACTACGAGGACGGACTTTTAATGAGCAGTTCTTC | CASSTLRGRTFNEQFF
NA | TRBJ1-2 | TRBV20-1 | few | TGCAGTGCTAGACCCGACAGGAGGCTAGACACCTTC | CSARPDRRLDTF
NA | TRBJ2-1 | TRBV12-3/TRBV12-4 | many | TGTGCCAGCAGCCCGCGAGGGGAGCAGTTCTTC | CASSPRGEQFF
NA | TRBJ2-2 | TRBV23-1 | NA | TGCGCCAGCAGAATAATACCCTATAGGACACTCAGGTGGACCGGGGAGCTGTTTTTT | CASRIIPYRTLRWTGELFF
NA | TRBJ2-3 | TRBV6-2/TRBV6-3 | NA | TGTGCCAGCAGTTACGACCCCCTCGCGCAGTATTTT | CASSYDPLAQYF
NA | TRBJ2-5 | TRBV6-2/TRBV6-3 | few | TGTGCCAGCAGCTGGAGACAGTTTGAGCGCCAGTACTTC | CASSWRQFERQYF
NA | TRBJ2-1 | TRBV19 | NA | TGTGCCAGTGGTGGGCCCCGAGGCTCCTACAATGAGCAGTTCTTC | CASGGPRGSYNEQFF
NA | TRBJ1-1 | TRBV6-6 | many | TGTGCCAGCAGACCGGGGCCCGGTTTTGAAGCTTTCTTT | CASRPGPGFEAFF
NA | TRBJ2-1 | TRBV12-3/TRBV12-4 | few | TGTGCCAGCAGTCCCGTAGATCCGTGGCCCTACAATGAGCAGTTCTTC | CASSPVDPWPYNEQFF
TRBD2 | TRBJ2-3 | TRBV20-1 | few | TGCAGTGCTAGAAAAGCGGGAACGCAGTATTTT | CSARKAGTQYF
NA | TRBJ1-1 | TRBV21-1 | NA | TGTGCCACCACCGCTCGATTTGATCGGGACAGCCTTGGGCGGAACACTGAAGCTTTCTTT | CATTARFDRDSLGRNTEAFF
NA | TRBJ1-4 | TRBV18 | few | TGTGCCAGCTCACCGGGACTTGTTAATGAAAAACTGTTTTTT | CASSPGLVNEKLFF
NA | TRBJ1-2 | TRBV5-1 | few | TGCGCCAGCAGCTTGAGGAAGGAGAGCTATGGCTACACCTTC | CASSLRKESYGYTF
NA | TRBJ2-5 | TRBV20-1 | few | TGCAGCCCGGGACACATGGGGGAGGAGACCCAGTACTTC | CSPGHMGEETQYF
TRBD2 | TRBJ2-7 | TRBV3-1 | NA | TGTGCCAGCAGCCCTAGCGGGAGAATCTACGAGCAGTACTTC | CASSPSGRIYEQYF
TRBD1 | TRBJ2-5 | TRBV19 | NA | TGTGCCAGTAGTGAACAGGGGCAAGAGACCCAGTACTTC | CASSEQGQETQYF
NA | TRBJ2-7 | TRBV28 | NA | TGTGCCAGCAGTTTATTTTCCCTGGGGTCTTTTCAGTACTTC | CASSLFSLGSFQYF
NA | TRBJ2-1 | TRBV18 | NA | TGTGCCAGCTCACCTACGGGACACCCAGACAATGAGCAGTTCTTC | CASSPTGHPDNEQFF
NA | TRBJ2-2 | TRBV5-1 | NA | TGCGCCAGCAGCTCCTTACCCGGAATGAACACCGGGGAGCTGTTTTTT | CASSSLPGMNTGELFF
TRBD1 | TRBJ1-2 | TRBV10-1 | NA | TGCGCCAGCAGTCCCGGGACAGGATCTGGCTACACCTTC | CASSPGTGSGYTF
NA | TRBJ1-1 | TRBV5-1 | few | TGCGCCAGCAGCTTGGCCCGGGATGAAACTGAAGCTTTCTTT | CASSLARDETEAFF
NA | TRBJ1-2 | TRBV6-5 | NA | TGTGCCAGCAGTTTACAACAGGGTCTTGATGGCTACACCTTC | CASSLQQGLDGYTF
TRBD1 | TRBJ1-2 | TRBV20-1 | few | TGCAGTGCTCCGGACAGGAGAGATTATGGCTACACCTTC | CSAPDRRDYGYTF
TRBD2 | TRBJ2-3 | TRBV20-1 | few | TGCAGTGCTAGGGTCGGGACTAGCGGGAGTTCGAGAGATACGCAGTATTTT | CSARVGTSGSSRDTQYF
NA | TRBJ1-1 | TRBV7-9 | few | TGTGCCAGCAGCTTAGTTATCACTGAAGCTTTCTTT | CASSLVITEAFF
NA | TRBJ1-2 | TRBV6-1 | NA | TGTGCCAGCAGTGAAATGAACGGCAGCTATGGCTACACCTTC | CASSEMNGSYGYTF